Below, one T cell receptor beta chain is given with its context. CDR3 length: 13 amino acids. Trimming removed 6 bases from V and 5 bases from J, with 13 bases in between. Germline-derived CDR1 and CDR2 are MNHEY and SVGAGI. Original methodology: From reference gene primer amplification, estimates of nucleated cell counts were derived. TCRdb keeps only in-frame clones here, not all; method: immunoSEQ multiplex PCR. Clonal size and the V and J genes are those of that table, whereas D and trimming came from the DNA. Among approximately 49,000 clones listed, around 90% were seen once. The record originates from a study of blood T cell repertoires in COVID-19. Study-wide background: T cells, B-cell-depleted T cells, or PBMCs provided the cDNA or gDNA that served as material.

The TCR comes from a man between 45 and 60 years old with active COVID-19. Source material: peripheral blood. The V call is TRBV6-5, the J call TRBJ1-1; weak D call: TRBD1 (6 bases). CDR3 in DNA: TGTGCCAGCAGACAGGGAAGGTGGACTGAAGCTTTCTTT. This translates into CASRQGRWTEAFF.